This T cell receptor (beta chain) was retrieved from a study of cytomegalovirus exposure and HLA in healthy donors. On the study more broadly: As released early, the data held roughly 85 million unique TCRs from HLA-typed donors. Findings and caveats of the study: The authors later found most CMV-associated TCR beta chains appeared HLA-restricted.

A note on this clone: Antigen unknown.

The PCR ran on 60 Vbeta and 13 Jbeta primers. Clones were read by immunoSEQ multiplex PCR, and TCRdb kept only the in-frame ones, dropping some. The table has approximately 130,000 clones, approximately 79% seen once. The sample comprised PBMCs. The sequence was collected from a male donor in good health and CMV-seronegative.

CDR3: CASSVGVSGGEAFF. CDR3 DNA sequence: TGTGCCAGCAGCGTAGGGGTTTCGGGGGGCGAAGCTTTCTTT. The rearrangement joins TRBV9 to TRBJ1-1, with D possibly being TRBD1 (6 bases). This CDR3 is built from 14 residues. Germline CDR1 and CDR2: SGDLS and YYNGEE. Trimming stripped 0 bases from V and 8 bases from J, with 14 bases between.